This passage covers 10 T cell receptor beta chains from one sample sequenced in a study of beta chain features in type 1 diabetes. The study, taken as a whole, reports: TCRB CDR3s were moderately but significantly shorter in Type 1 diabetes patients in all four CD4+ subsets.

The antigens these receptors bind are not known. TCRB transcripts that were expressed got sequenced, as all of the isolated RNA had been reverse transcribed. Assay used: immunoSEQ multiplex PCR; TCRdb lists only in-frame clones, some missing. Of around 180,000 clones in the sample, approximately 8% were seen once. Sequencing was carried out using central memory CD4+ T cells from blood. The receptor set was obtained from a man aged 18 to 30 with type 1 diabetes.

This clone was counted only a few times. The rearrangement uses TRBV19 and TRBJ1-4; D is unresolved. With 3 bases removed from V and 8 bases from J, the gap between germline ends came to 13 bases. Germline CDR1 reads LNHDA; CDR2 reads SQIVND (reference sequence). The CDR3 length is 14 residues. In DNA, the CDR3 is TGTGCCAGTAGTATTGGGCCAGGCCGAGAAAAACTGTTTTTT. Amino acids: CASSIGPGREKLFF.

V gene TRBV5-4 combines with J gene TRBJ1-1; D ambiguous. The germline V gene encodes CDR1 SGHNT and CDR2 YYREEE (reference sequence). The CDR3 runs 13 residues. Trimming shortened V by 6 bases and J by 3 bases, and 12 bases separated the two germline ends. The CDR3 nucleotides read TGTGCCAGCAATCCTGGGCCGGACACTGAAGCTTTCTTT. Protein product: CASNPGPDTEAFF.

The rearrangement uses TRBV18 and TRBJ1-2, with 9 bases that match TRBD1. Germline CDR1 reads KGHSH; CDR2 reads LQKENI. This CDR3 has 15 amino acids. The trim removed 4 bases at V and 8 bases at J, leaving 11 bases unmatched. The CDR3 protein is CASSLPGQGRRGYTF. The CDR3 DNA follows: TGTGCCAGCTCACTCCCAGGACAGGGGAGGAGAGGCTACACCTTC.

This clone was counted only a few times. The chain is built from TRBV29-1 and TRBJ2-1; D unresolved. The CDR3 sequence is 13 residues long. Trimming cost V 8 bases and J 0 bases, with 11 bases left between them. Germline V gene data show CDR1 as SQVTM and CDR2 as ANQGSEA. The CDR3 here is CSSATGSYNEQFF. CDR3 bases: TGCAGCTCTGCAACGGGCTCCTACAATGAGCAGTTCTTC.

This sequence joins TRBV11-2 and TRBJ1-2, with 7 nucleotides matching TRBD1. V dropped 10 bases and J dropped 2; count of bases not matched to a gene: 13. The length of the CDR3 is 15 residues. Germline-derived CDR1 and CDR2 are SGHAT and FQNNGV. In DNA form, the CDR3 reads TGTGCCACCAATCCGAGTCAGGGGGACAACTATGGCTACACCTTC. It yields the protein CATNPSQGDNYGYTF.

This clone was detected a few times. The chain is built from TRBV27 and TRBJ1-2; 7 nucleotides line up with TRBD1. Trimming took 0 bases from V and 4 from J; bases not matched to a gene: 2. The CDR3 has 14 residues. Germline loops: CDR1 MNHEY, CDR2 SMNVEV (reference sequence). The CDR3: CASSLSGQTYGYTF. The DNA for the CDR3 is TGTGCCAGCAGTTTATCGGGACAGACCTATGGCTACACCTTC.

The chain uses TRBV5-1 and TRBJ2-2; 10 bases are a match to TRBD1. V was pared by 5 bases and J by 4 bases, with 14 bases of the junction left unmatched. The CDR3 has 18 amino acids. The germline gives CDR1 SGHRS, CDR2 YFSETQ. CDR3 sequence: CASSRQGAQVGGTGELFF. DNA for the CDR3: TGCGCCAGCAGTCGACAGGGGGCTCAAGTCGGCGGCACCGGGGAGCTGTTTTTT. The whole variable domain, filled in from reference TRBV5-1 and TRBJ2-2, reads KAGVTQTPRYLIKTRGQQVTLSCSPISGHRSVSWYQQTPGQGLQFLFEYFSETQRNKGNFPGRFSGRQFSNSRSEMNVSTLELGDSALYLCASSRQGAQVGGTGELFFGEGSRLTVL.

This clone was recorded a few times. CDR3: CASSYGAHNEQFF. CDR3 nucleotide sequence: TGTGCCAGCAGTTATGGGGCGCACAATGAGCAGTTCTTC. The V call is TRBV6-5, the J call TRBJ2-1; tentative D call: TRBD1 (5 bases). This CDR3 is 13 amino acids long. The ends were cut back, 3 bases at V and 5 bases at J, with 8 bases in the middle. CDR1 and CDR2 from the germline V gene are MNHEY and SVGAGI.

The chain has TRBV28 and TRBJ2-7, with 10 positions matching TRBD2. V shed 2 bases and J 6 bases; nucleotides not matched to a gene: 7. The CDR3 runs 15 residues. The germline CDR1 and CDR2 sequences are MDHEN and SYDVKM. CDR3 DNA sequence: TGTGCCAGCAGTTTAATTAGGACTAGCGGAGGCGAGCAGTACTTC. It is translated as CASSLIRTSGGEQYF.

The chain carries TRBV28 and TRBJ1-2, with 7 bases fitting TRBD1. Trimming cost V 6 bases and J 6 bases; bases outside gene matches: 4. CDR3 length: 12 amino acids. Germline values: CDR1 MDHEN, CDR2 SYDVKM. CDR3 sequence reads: CASRVGTDGYTF. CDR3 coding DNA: TGTGCCAGCAGAGTGGGGACAGATGGCTACACCTTC.